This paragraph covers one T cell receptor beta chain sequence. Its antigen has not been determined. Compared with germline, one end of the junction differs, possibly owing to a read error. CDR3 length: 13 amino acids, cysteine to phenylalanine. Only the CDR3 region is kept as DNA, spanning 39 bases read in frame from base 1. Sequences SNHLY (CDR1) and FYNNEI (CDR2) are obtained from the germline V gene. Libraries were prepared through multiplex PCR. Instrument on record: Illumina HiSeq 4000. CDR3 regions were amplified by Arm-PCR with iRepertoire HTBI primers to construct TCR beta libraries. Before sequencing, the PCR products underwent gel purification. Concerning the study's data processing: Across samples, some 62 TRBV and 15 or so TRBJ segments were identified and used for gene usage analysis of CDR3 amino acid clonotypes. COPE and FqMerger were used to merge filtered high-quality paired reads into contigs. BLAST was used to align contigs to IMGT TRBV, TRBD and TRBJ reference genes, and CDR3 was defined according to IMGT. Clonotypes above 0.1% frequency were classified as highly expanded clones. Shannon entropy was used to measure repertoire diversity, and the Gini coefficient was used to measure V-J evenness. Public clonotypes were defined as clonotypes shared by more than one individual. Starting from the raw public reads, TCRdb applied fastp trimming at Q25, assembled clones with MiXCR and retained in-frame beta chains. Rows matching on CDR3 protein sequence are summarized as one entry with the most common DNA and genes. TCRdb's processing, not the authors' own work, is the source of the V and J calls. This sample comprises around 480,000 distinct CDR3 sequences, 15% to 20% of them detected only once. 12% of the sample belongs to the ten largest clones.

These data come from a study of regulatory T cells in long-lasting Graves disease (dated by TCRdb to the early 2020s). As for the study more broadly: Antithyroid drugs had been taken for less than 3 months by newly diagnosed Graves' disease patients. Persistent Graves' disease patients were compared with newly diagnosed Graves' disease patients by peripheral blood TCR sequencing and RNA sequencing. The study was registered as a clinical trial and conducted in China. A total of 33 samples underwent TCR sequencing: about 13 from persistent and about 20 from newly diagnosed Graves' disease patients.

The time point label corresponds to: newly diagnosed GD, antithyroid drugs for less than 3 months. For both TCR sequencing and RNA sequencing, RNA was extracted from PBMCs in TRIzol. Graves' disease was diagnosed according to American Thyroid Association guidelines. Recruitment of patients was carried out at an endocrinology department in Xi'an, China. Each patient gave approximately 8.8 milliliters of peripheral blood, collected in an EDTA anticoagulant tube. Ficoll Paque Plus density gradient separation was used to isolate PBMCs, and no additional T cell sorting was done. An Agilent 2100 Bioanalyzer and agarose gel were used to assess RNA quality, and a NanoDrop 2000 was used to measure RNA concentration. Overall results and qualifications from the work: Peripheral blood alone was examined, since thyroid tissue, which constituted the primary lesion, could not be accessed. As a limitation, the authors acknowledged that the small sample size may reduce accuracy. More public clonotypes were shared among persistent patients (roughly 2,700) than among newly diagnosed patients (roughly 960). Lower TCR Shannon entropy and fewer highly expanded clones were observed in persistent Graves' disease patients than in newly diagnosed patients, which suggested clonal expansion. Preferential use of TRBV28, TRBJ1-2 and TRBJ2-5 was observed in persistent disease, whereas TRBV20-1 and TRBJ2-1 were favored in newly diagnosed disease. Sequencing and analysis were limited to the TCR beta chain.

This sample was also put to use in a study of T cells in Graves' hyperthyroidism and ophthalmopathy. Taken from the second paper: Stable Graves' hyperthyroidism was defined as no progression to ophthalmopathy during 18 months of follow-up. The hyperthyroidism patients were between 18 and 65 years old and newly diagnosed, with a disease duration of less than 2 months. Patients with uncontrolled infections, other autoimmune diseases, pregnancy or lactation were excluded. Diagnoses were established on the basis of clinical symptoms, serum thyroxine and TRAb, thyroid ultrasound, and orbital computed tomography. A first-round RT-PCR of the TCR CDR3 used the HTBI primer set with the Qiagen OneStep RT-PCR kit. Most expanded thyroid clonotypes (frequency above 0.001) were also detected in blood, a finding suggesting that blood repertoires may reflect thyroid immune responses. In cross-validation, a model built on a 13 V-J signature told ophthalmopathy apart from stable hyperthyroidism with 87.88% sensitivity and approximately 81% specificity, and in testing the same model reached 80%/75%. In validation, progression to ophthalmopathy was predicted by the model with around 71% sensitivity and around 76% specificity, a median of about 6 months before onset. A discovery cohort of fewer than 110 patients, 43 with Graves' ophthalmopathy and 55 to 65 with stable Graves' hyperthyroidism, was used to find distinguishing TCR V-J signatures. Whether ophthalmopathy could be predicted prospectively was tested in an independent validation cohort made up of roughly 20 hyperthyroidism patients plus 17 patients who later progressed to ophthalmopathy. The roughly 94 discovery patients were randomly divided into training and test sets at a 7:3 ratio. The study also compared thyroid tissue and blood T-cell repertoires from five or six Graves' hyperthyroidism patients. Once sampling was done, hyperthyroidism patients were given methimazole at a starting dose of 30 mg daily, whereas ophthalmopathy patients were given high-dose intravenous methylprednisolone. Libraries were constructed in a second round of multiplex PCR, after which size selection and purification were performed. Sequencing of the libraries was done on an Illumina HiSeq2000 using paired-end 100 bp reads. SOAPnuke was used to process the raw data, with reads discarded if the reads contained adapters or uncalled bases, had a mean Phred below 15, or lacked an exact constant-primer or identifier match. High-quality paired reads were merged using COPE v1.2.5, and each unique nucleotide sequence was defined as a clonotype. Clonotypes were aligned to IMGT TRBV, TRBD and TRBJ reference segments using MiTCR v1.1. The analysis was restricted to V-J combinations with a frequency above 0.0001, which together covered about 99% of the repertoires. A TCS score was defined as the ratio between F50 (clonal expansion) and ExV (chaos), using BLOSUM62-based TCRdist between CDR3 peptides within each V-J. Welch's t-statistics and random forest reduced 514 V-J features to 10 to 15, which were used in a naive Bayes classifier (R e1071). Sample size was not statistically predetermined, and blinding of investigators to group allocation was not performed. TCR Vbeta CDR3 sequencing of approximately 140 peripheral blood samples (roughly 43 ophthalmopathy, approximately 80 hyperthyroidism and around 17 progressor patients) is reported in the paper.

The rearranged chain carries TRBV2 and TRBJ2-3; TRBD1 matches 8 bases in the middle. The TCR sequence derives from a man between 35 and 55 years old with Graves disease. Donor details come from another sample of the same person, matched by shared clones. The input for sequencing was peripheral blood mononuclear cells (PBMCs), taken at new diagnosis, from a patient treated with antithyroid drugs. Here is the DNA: TGTGCCAGCTGTGACAGGGGCGCAGATACGCAGTATTTT. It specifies CASCDRGADTQYF.